A single sample gave rise to the 25 T cell receptor beta chains below, sequenced in a study of T-cell reconstitution after alpha-beta-depleted transplantation in children. General study results and limits: A year had passed since transplant, and T-cell counts and diversity by then came mostly from newly produced T cells.

These receptors lack a known antigen. This sample's TCRbeta library carried unique molecular identifier barcodes. TCRdb called the PCR reads again in MiXCR, with one record for every CDR3 protein. The table includes 330,000 or so distinct CDR3 sequences, 6% to 10% detected once. Sequencing was performed on peripheral blood, taken 360 days after TCRalphabeta/CD19-depleted stem cell transplant. These receptors originate from a female patient between 2 and 15 years old who had a stem cell transplant for Fanconi anemia, so the T cells may come from the graft donor.

The rearrangement links TRBV20-1 to TRBJ2-3; possibly TRBD1 for D (5 bases). Germline V gives CDR1 DFQATT, CDR2 SNEGSKA (reference sequence). This CDR3 has 11 amino acids. In nucleotides, the CDR3 is TGCAGCGCAATTAAGGGGGATACGCAGTATTTT. Translating gives CSAIKGDTQYF.

This clonotype was seen more than once but under ten times. The chain has TRBV7-3 and TRBJ2-5; 15 positions match TRBD2. CDR1 is SGHTA, CDR2 FQGTGA, per germline. Trimming at V came to 5 bases and at J to 1 base, leaving 5 bases not matched to a gene. The CDR3 sequence is 17 residues long. CDR3 region: CASSPGLAGGLQETQYF. CDR3 bases: TGTGCCAGCAGCCCAGGACTAGCGGGGGGGCTCCAAGAGACCCAGTACTTC.

This clonotype appeared many times. V and J are TRBV20-1 and TRBJ2-1; D could derive from TRBD1 or TRBD2 (5 bases each). The ends were cut back, 4 bases at V and 3 bases at J, with 19 bases in the middle. The germline V gene encodes CDR1 DFQATT and CDR2 SNEGSKA (reference sequence). This CDR3 comprises 16 residues. The CDR3 nucleotides are TGCAGTGCTAAGGCCTTGGGGACCCACAACTACAATGAGCAGTTCTTC. This translates into CSAKALGTHNYNEQFF.

This clonotype occurred many times. This CDR3 is CASSQDLPGTYTDTQYF. As DNA, the CDR3 is TGCGCCAGCAGCCAAGACCTCCCCGGGACCTACACAGATACGCAGTATTTT. The rearrangement links TRBV4-3 to TRBJ2-3; perhaps D is TRBD1 or TRBD2 (5 bases each). V gave up 0 bases and J gave up 2 bases, with 15 bases separating them. This CDR3 comprises 17 residues. Germline CDR1 reads LGHNA; CDR2 reads YSLEER.

This clonotype was seen many times. The chain recombines TRBV7-2 with TRBJ2-7; D is unclear. The germline CDR1 and CDR2 sequences are SGHTA and FQGNSA. This CDR3 is 15 amino acids long. The V gene lost 4 bases and the J gene lost 8 bases, with 21 bases spanning the gap. The CDR3 here is CASSSPGRKSMKQYF. CDR3 coding DNA: TGTGCCAGCAGCTCCCCCGGACGGAAGAGTATGAAGCAGTACTTC.

This clonotype has ten or more counts. V is TRBV20-1 and J is TRBJ2-7, with TRBD2 identical over 11 bases. Trimming removed 6 bases from V and 3 bases from J; junction bases left unmatched: 4. The CDR3 has 13 residues. CDR1 is DFQATT and CDR2 is SNEGSKA in the germline V gene (reference sequence). Here the CDR3 reads CSAGTSGLYEQYF. In nucleotides, the CDR3 is TGCAGTGCCGGGACTAGCGGACTCTACGAGCAGTACTTC.

This clonotype occurred a few times. The chain has TRBV4-1 and TRBJ2-5, with a weak D call TRBD1 (6 bases). This CDR3 is built from 14 residues. Trimming removed 2 bases at V and 5 bases at J, with 12 bases between. Germline V CDR1 and CDR2: MGHRA, YSYEKL. The CDR3: CASSQTPGAETQYF. In nucleotides, the CDR3 is TGCGCCAGCAGCCAAACGCCAGGGGCGGAGACCCAGTACTTC.

In this sample, this clonotype turned up many times. The genes are TRBV12-3 or TRBV12-4 and TRBJ1-3; no reliable D call. Trimming left V 7 bases short and J 8 bases short, with 18 bases between. The CDR3 extends over 14 amino acids. In nucleotides, the CDR3 is TGTGCCAGCACCCCAGGTGGGAACTCGGACACCATATATTTT. Its protein is CASTPGGNSDTIYF.

Many counts were recorded for this clonotype. V usage is TRBV12-3 or TRBV12-4 and J usage is TRBJ2-2; 8 positions agree with TRBD1. J lost 6 bases, V lost 5 bases, and 8 bases had no gene match. The CDR3 has 15 amino acids. CDR3 in amino acids: CASSSRQGLPGELFF. The CDR3, as DNA: TGTGCCAGCAGTAGTCGACAGGGGTTACCCGGGGAGCTGTTTTTT.

The V call is TRBV5-1, the J call TRBJ1-1; TRBD1 matches 9 bases. The CDR3 covers 16 residues. Per germline, CDR1 SGHRS and CDR2 YFSETQ. The J segment lost 2 bases and the V segment lost 2 bases, leaving 7 bases of the junction unmatched. The CDR3 DNA reads as TGCGCCAGCAGCTTAACAGGGGGCGCGTTTAACACTGAAGCTTTCTTT. This encodes CASSLTGGAFNTEAFF. The full variable domain, its missing parts supplied by reference TRBV5-1 and TRBJ1-1, is KAGVTQTPRYLIKTRGQQVTLSCSPISGHRSVSWYQQTPGQGLQFLFEYFSETQRNKGNFPGRFSGRQFSNSRSEMNVSTLELGDSALYLCASSLTGGAFNTEAFFGQGTRLTVV.

A remark on this clonotype: This may stem from a read error, because a much larger clone lies one nucleotide away. This rearrangement joins TRBV3-1 to TRBJ1-1, with a possible D match to TRBD1 (5 bases). This CDR3 spans 14 amino acids. From germline, CDR1 is LGHDT and CDR2 YNNKEL (reference sequence). The CDR3 loop reads CASSIQAMNTEACF. The CDR3 DNA reads as TGTGCCAGCAGCATACAGGCCATGAACACTGAAGCTTGCTTT. Full variable domain (rest looked up from reference TRBV3-1 and TRBJ1-1): DTAVSQTPKYLVTQMGNDKSIKCEQNLGHDTMYWYKQDSKKFLKIMFSYNNKELIINETVPNRFSPKSPDKAHLNLHINSLELGDSAVYFCASSIQAMNTEACFGQGTRLTVV.

This clonotype occurred many times. The chain uses TRBV4-1 and TRBJ1-1; a weak D match, TRBD1 (5 bases). The V end was cut by 6 bases, the J end by 2 bases, with 13 bases between. The CDR3 has 14 amino acids. Per the germline V gene, CDR1 is MGHRA and CDR2 is YSYEKL. The CDR3 DNA sequence: TGCGCCAGCAGGAGCAGACAGAGAAACACTGAAGCTTTCTTT. Translating it yields CASRSRQRNTEAFF.

The sample holds many counts of this clonotype. V is TRBV7-8 and J is TRBJ2-5; a weak D match, TRBD1 (5 bases). CDR3 size: 13 residues. From germline, CDR1 is SGHVS and CDR2 FQNEAQ. V lost 4 bases and J 8 bases, leaving 14 bases between the germline ends. The CDR3 DNA reads TGTGCCAGCAGCTCGGACACGGAGTTCACCCAGTACTTC. Translated: CASSSDTEFTQYF.

This clonotype occurred many times. The CDR3 protein is CASSFRTRYNEQFF. The CDR3 DNA is TGTGCCAGCAGCTTCCGGACCAGGTACAATGAGCAGTTCTTC. The V call is TRBV9, the J call TRBJ2-1; no firm D call. V lost 4 bases and J 4 bases, leaving 12 bases between the germline ends. Germline assignment: CDR1 SGDLS and CDR2 YYNGEE. CDR3 length: 14 residues. Looking up the rest from reference TRBV9 and TRBJ2-1 gives the full variable domain: DSGVTQTPKHLITATGQRVTLRCSPRSGDLSVYWYQQSLDQGLQFLIQYYNGEERAKGNILERFSAQQFPDLHSELNLSSLELGDSALYFCASSFRTRYNEQFFGPGTRLTVL.

This clonotype showed up many times. The chain joins TRBV12-3 or TRBV12-4 to TRBJ1-2; D unclear. CDR3 size: 13 residues. Trimming took off 6 bases at V and 7 bases at J, with 15 bases between the two ends. The CDR3 nucleotides read TGTGCCAGCAGCCAAGGCCAAGAAAGTGGCTACACCTTC. It codes for CASSQGQESGYTF.

This clonotype has at least ten counts. This chain links TRBV12-3 or TRBV12-4 with TRBJ2-7; no definite D call. CDR3 length equals 11 residues. Trimming left V 3 bases short and J 7 bases short, with 7 bases between. The CDR3 DNA reads as TGTGCCAGCAGTTTTACCGAAGAGCAGTACTTC. This gives the protein CASSFTEEQYF.

This clonotype was counted once. This could be a read error, since a much larger clone is one nucleotide away. The chain carries TRBV28 and TRBJ1-3, with D maybe TRBD1 (6 bases). Per germline, CDR1 MDHEN and CDR2 SYDVKM. CDR3 length: 16 residues. The CDR3: CASSLSAPGVGNTICF. CDR3 coding DNA: TGTGCCAGCAGTTTATCGGCCCCAGGGGTTGGAAACACCATATGTTTT.

This clonotype was recorded a few times. An end of the junction differs from the germline gene, which may be a read error. The CDR3 protein is CASSYLPVQGAKTGELFF. CDR3 coding DNA: TGTGCCAGCAGTTACTTACCCGTTCAGGGGGCGAAGACCGGGGAGCTGTTTTTT. This chain links TRBV6-5 with TRBJ2-2; TRBD1 matches at 8 bases. CDR1 and CDR2 from the germline V gene are MNHEY and SVGAGI. The CDR3 covers 18 residues.

The chain links TRBV6-5 to TRBJ1-3, with a tentative D call TRBD1 (6 bases). The CDR3 has 11 residues. In germline, CDR1 is MNHEY, CDR2 SVGAGI. Deletions cut 4 bases from V and 11 bases from J, with 9 bases between. CDR3 in amino acids: CASSSGEAIYF. CDR3 in DNA: TGTGCCAGCAGTTCAGGGGAGGCCATATATTTT.

This clonotype was seen ten or more times. This sequence joins TRBV7-9 and TRBJ2-1, with D possibly called TRBD1 or TRBD2 (5 bases each). Trimming took 5 bases from V and 14 from J, leaving 16 bases between them. This CDR3 has 12 amino acids. Germline CDR1 SEHNR, CDR2 FQNEAQ (reference sequence). CDR3 in amino acids: CASSVHQGEEFF. In DNA, the CDR3 is TGTGCCAGCAGCGTCCATCAGGGAGAGGAGTTCTTC.

This clonotype came up many times. The genes are TRBV29-1 and TRBJ1-1; D gene uncertain. Per germline, CDR1 SQVTM and CDR2 ANQGSEA. This CDR3 has 12 residues. Trimming cost V 6 bases and J 4 bases, with 12 bases left between them. CDR3 coding DNA: TGCAGCGTCATCCAGGCGGGCACTGAAGCTTTCTTT. This translates into CSVIQAGTEAFF.

The chain joins TRBV28 to TRBJ2-5; TRBD1 matches 10 bases. The CDR3 is 17 residues long. V shed 9 bases and J 5 bases; nucleotides not matched to a gene: 18. Germline V lookup: CDR1 MDHEN, CDR2 SYDVKM. CDR3 region: CARDPGTGDYFLETQYF. The DNA of the CDR3 is TGTGCCAGGGATCCCGGGACAGGGGATTATTTTTTGGAGACCCAGTACTTC.

The chain recombines TRBV28 with TRBJ2-3; D is perhaps TRBD1 or TRBD2 (5 bases each). V dropped 5 bases and J dropped 1 base, with 16 bases sitting between them. The length of the CDR3 is 16 residues. CDR1 is MDHEN and CDR2 is SYDVKM in the germline V gene. The CDR3 loop is CASSRGVPSGTDTQYF. The CDR3, as DNA: TGTGCCAGCAGTCGGGGCGTCCCCTCTGGCACAGATACGCAGTATTTT.

This clonotype was counted at least ten times. One end of the junction is discordant with germline, which a read error may explain. The chain has TRBV15 and TRBJ1-4, with a weak D call TRBD1 (5 bases). Germline V gene sequence: CDR1 LNHNV, CDR2 YYDKDF (reference sequence). This CDR3 comprises 13 residues. CDR3 sequence reads: CAVTGSTDEKLFF. The DNA of the CDR3 is TGTGCCGTTACAGGATCAACTGATGAAAAACTGTTTTTT.

This clonotype occurred many times. The rearrangement uses TRBV20-1 and TRBJ2-3; D possibly corresponds to TRBD2 (5 bases). CDR1 is DFQATT, CDR2 SNEGSKA, per germline (reference sequence). V dropped 1 base and J dropped 0 bases, with 8 bases sitting between them. CDR3 size: 14 residues. The CDR3 protein is CSARVGVSTDTQYF. The CDR3 bases are TGCAGTGCTAGAGTCGGGGTTAGCACAGATACGCAGTATTTT.